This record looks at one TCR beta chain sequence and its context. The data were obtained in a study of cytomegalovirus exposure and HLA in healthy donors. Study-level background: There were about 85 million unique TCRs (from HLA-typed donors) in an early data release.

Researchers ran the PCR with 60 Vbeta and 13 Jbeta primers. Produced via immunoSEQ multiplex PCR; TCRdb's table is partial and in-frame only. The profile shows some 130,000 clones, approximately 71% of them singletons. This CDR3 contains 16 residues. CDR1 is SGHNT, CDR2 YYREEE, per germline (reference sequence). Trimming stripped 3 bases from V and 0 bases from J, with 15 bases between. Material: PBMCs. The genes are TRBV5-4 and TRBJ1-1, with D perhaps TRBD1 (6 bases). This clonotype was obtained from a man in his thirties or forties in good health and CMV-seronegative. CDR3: CASSSPGQQMNTEAFF. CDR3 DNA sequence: TGTGCCAGCAGCTCTCCCGGACAGCAGATGAACACTGAAGCTTTCTTT.